What follows describes a single T cell receptor (beta chain). This specimen belongs to a study of blood T cell repertoires in COVID-19. Turning to the study itself: The analysed material was cDNA or gDNA that came from T cells, B-cell-depleted T cells, or PBMCs.

Trimming left V 6 bases short and J 1 base short, with 9 bases between. This CDR3 contains 13 residues. Under the authors' procedure: Estimated nucleated cell counts came from reference gene primer amplification. Profiled with immunoSEQ multiplex PCR; TCRdb holds only in-frame clones, not every one. That table furnishes V, J and clone size, whereas the DNA furnished D and trimming. The data show under 250,000 clones, about nine tenths seen once. The chain links TRBV12-3 or TRBV12-4 to TRBJ1-2; D is undetermined. Input material: peripheral blood. The clonotype comes from a woman aged 55-70 years who had recovered from COVID-19. CDR3 protein: CASSLQFNYGYTF. In DNA, the CDR3 is TGTGCCAGCAGCTTACAGTTTAACTATGGCTACACCTTC.